Below, 26 T cell receptor beta chains from the same sample are listed, as sequenced in a study of beta chain features in type 1 diabetes. cDNA synthesis used the whole RNA isolate, giving expressed TCRB sequences. Sequenced by immunoSEQ multiplex PCR; TCRdb stores in-frame clones only, minus some. This sample has 50,000 to 65,000 clones; about 40% occur once, and the top ten carry 1.4%. No cognate antigen is known for these TCRs. Study findings and constraints: Across all four CD4+ subsets, people with type 1 diabetes showed modestly shorter TCRB CDR3s.

The specimen sequenced was Tregs from blood. The receptors here all came from a man aged 25-45 years with type 1 diabetes.

V and J are TRBV6-5 and TRBJ2-5, with TRBD2 matching over 12 bases. V gave up 6 bases and J gave up 2 bases; unmatched junction bases: 4. CDR1 and CDR2 from the germline V gene are MNHEY and SVGAGI. The CDR3 consists of 15 residues. The CDR3 region has the DNA TGTGCCAGCAGCCTCGGACTAGCGGGGCAAGAGACCCAGTACTTC. Residues: CASSLGLAGQETQYF.

The table lists this clone with a few counts. The chain employs TRBV7-3 and TRBJ2-2; 10 nucleotides agree with TRBD2. Germline-derived CDR1 and CDR2 are SGHTA and FQGTGA. V lost 6 bases, J lost 6 bases, and 13 bases stayed unmatched. The CDR3 is 17 residues long. CDR3 protein: CASSQRPAGGGSGELFF. CDR3 DNA: TGTGCCAGCAGTCAACGGCCAGCGGGAGGGGGGTCCGGGGAGCTGTTTTTT.

This clone was counted a few times. This chain joins TRBV29-1 and TRBJ2-7; 12 bases fit TRBD2. With V trimmed by 6 bases and J by 6 bases, 9 bases remained unmatched. CDR1 SQVTM and CDR2 ANQGSEA come from the germline V gene. CDR3 length: 14 amino acids. CDR3 residues: CSVALAGGESEQYF. CDR3 bases: TGCAGCGTCGCACTAGCGGGAGGCGAGAGCGAGCAGTACTTC.

V and J are TRBV2 and TRBJ1-2; the D gene is possibly TRBD1 (6 bases). Germline V CDR1 and CDR2: SNHLY, FYNNEI. CDR3 length: 15 residues. Trimming shortened V by 3 bases and J by 5 bases, and 16 bases separated the two germline ends. CDR3 bases: TGTGCCAGCAGTGACCCTGACAGGCCGGGATATGGCTACACCTTC. Residues: CASSDPDRPGYGYTF.

The genes are TRBV14 and TRBJ1-2; D remains ambiguous. Trimming cost V 2 bases and J 8 bases, with 18 bases left between them. This CDR3 comprises 15 residues. Germline V lookup: CDR1 SGHDN, CDR2 FVKESK. The CDR3 region is CASSQHTRGFGGYTF. DNA for the CDR3: TGTGCCAGCAGCCAACACACACGGGGTTTCGGAGGCTACACCTTC. Using reference TRBV14 and TRBJ1-2 for the parts outside the CDR3, the full variable domain is EAGVTQFPSHSVIEKGQTVTLRCDPISGHDNLYWYRRVMGKEIKFLLHFVKESKQDESGMPNNRFLAERTGGTYSTLKVQPAELEDSGVYFCASSQHTRGFGGYTFGSGTRLTVV.

The chain recombines TRBV6-6 with TRBJ1-2, with D perhaps matching TRBD1 (5 bases). V was cut by 8 bases and J by 4 bases, with 20 bases left in between. CDR1 is MNHNY and CDR2 is SVGAGI in the germline V gene (reference sequence). CDR3 size: 15 residues. The CDR3, as DNA: TGTGCCAGCGACAAAACGGCCGGGCAGGGCTATGGCTACACCTTC. Residues: CASDKTAGQGYGYTF.

This clone was seen more than once but under ten times. The chain combines TRBV6-6 with TRBJ1-1; the match to TRBD1 covers 7 bases. The V gene's germline CDR1 is MNHNY and CDR2 SVGAGI (reference sequence). The CDR3 has 12 residues. V was clipped by 7 bases and J by 5 bases; unmatched bases: 4. This CDR3 reads CASMTTGTEAFF. In DNA, the CDR3 is TGTGCCAGCATGACGACAGGGACTGAAGCTTTCTTT.

This clone turned up a few times. The chain couples TRBV27 to TRBJ2-2; 9 nucleotides line up with TRBD1. The CDR3 is 17 amino acids. Trimming at V came to 2 bases and at J to 0 bases, leaving 4 bases not matched to a gene. CDR1 MNHEY and CDR2 SMNVEV come from the germline V gene (reference sequence). CDR3 sequence: CASSLRGDRANTGELFF. CDR3 nucleotides: TGTGCCAGCAGTTTAAGAGGGGACAGGGCGAACACCGGGGAGCTGTTTTTT.

This clone was observed a handful of times. This rearrangement joins TRBV29-1 to TRBJ2-1; TRBD2 aligns across 11 bases. Germline V gives CDR1 SQVTM, CDR2 ANQGSEA. V lost 3 bases and J lost 4; bases outside the gene matches: 11. The CDR3 loop spans 17 amino acids. The CDR3 protein is CSVERTSGSLGYNEQFF. CDR3 coding DNA: TGCAGCGTTGAGCGAACTAGCGGGAGCCTGGGATACAATGAGCAGTTCTTC.

The table lists this clone with a few counts. The chain combines TRBV4-2 with TRBJ2-1; a weak D match, TRBD2 (6 bases). V was cut by 4 bases and J by 10 bases, with 23 bases left in between. Germline CDR1 and CDR2: LGHNA and YNFKEQ. This CDR3 contains 16 residues. CDR3 nucleotides: TGTGCCAGCAGCCTAGGAACCGGGACTGGGGGTCGAGAGCAGTTCTTC. As protein: CASSLGTGTGGREQFF.

The rearrangement uses TRBV7-9 and TRBJ2-5; 10 nucleotides match TRBD1. After removal of 11 bases from V and 1 base from J, the junction contained 10 bases not matched to a gene. The CDR3 runs 15 residues. Germline V gene lookup returns CDR1 SEHNR and CDR2 FQNEAQ (reference sequence). The CDR3 DNA sequence: TGTGCCGGCACCGGGACAGGGGCTGGCCAAGAGACCCAGTACTTC. Translating it yields CAGTGTGAGQETQYF.

The CDR3 bases are TGTGCCAGCAGAGTTTCAGGGAAAGAGACCCAGTACTTC. Protein: CASRVSGKETQYF. The chain employs TRBV6-5 and TRBJ2-5; weak D call: TRBD1 (5 bases). The length of the CDR3 is 13 residues. The germline gives CDR1 MNHEY, CDR2 SVGAGI. The V end lost 6 bases, the J end lost 3 bases, and 11 bases lay between the germline ends.

The chain links TRBV6-6 to TRBJ1-4; weak D call: TRBD1 (5 bases). Germline loops: CDR1 MNHNY, CDR2 SVGAGI (reference sequence). The ends were cut back, 2 bases at V and 7 bases at J, with 8 bases in the middle. CDR3 length: 13 residues. The CDR3 here is CASSYGGTEKLFF. CDR3 DNA: TGTGCCAGCAGTTACGGGGGGACTGAAAAACTGTTTTTT.

This chain uses TRBV7-9 with TRBJ1-1; D is uncertain. V lost 2 bases to trimming and J lost 2 bases, with 6 bases between them. This CDR3 has 13 residues. In germline, CDR1 is SEHNR, CDR2 FQNEAQ (reference sequence). The CDR3 nucleotides are TGTGCCAGCAGCTTACAGTTTAACACTGAAGCTTTCTTT. The encoded protein is CASSLQFNTEAFF.

This chain connects TRBV7-2 to TRBJ2-3; 7 bases agree with TRBD2. CDR3 length: 15 amino acids. J was trimmed by 3 bases and V by 0 bases; bases with no gene match: 3. From germline, CDR1 is SGHTA and CDR2 FQGNSA. For the CDR3, the DNA is TGTGCCAGCAGCTTAGCCTGGGGAGGGACAGATACGCAGTATTTT. It specifies CASSLAWGGTDTQYF.

This clone appeared a few times. V usage is TRBV5-1 and J usage is TRBJ1-2; TRBD1 matches at 8 bases. The CDR3 is made up of 15 amino acids. Germline V gene lookup returns CDR1 SGHRS and CDR2 YFSETQ. Losses at the gene ends were 0 bases for V and 2 bases for J; bases not matched to a gene: 3. CDR3 nucleotides: TGCGCCAGCAGCTTGGCCGGACAGGGAAACTATGGCTACACCTTC. It translates to CASSLAGQGNYGYTF.

J is TRBJ2-2 and V is TRBV10-3; 8 bases agree with TRBD2. Germline loops: CDR1 ENHRY, CDR2 SYGVKD. CDR3 length equals 15 residues. V was clipped by 4 bases and J by 0 bases; unmatched bases: 1. This CDR3 is CAISVAGSNTGELFF. CDR3 bases: TGTGCCATCAGTGTAGCGGGGTCGAACACCGGGGAGCTGTTTTTT.

This chain joins TRBV6-5 and TRBJ1-4; 9 bases agree with TRBD1. The CDR3 extends over 16 amino acids. Germline V lookup: CDR1 MNHEY, CDR2 SVGAGI. V was clipped by 0 bases and J by 8 bases; unmatched bases: 7. The CDR3 here is CASSYSWTGVREKLFF. CDR3 in DNA: TGTGCCAGCAGTTACTCCTGGACAGGGGTGAGAGAAAAACTGTTTTTT.

The chain combines TRBV9 with TRBJ1-5; D gene ambiguous. V lost 2 bases and J lost 0, with 3 bases in between. Germline V gene lookup returns CDR1 SGDLS and CDR2 YYNGEE. The CDR3 is made up of 13 amino acids. The DNA of the CDR3 is TGTGCCAGCAGCGTGGCTAGCAATCAGCCCCAGCATTTT. Its translation is CASSVASNQPQHF.

This clone was seen a few times. This chain uses TRBV18 with TRBJ1-4; 7 positions match TRBD1. Germline-derived CDR1 and CDR2 are KGHSH and LQKENI. Trimming cost V 4 bases and J 3 bases; bases outside gene matches: 5. The CDR3 covers 15 residues. The CDR3 loop reads CASSRGTAPNEKLFF. As DNA, the CDR3 is TGTGCCAGCTCACGCGGGACAGCGCCTAATGAAAAACTGTTTTTT.

This clone occurred a few times. The chain employs TRBV10-3 and TRBJ2-3; possible D gene TRBD2, 6 bases. The CDR3 extends over 14 amino acids. V was pared by 4 bases and J by 4 bases, with 12 bases between. The germline CDR1 and CDR2 sequences are ENHRY and SYGVKD. The CDR3: CAISASGAADTQYF. The CDR3 nucleotides are TGTGCCATCAGTGCTTCGGGAGCTGCAGATACGCAGTATTTT.

This clone was counted between two and nine times. The chain links TRBV5-1 to TRBJ2-7; a possible D gene is TRBD1 (5 bases). CDR3 size: 12 residues. Germline V lookup: CDR1 SGHRS, CDR2 YFSETQ. V was clipped by 5 bases and J by 9 bases, with 15 bases between them. This chain's CDR3 is CASRPDSPMQYF. The CDR3 region has the DNA TGCGCCAGCAGACCTGACAGCCCGATGCAGTACTTC.

This chain joins TRBV19 and TRBJ1-1; 8 bases agree with TRBD1. V lost 3 bases and J lost 1; bases outside the gene matches: 1. Germline V gene sequence: CDR1 LNHDA, CDR2 SQIVND (reference sequence). This CDR3 contains 14 residues. The CDR3 nucleotides are TGTGCCAGTAGTATCGGGACAGGGAACACTGAAGCTTTCTTT. It encodes CASSIGTGNTEAFF.

The chain joins TRBV27 to TRBJ1-6, with D perhaps matching TRBD1 (5 bases). Germline values: CDR1 MNHEY, CDR2 SMNVEV (reference sequence). The CDR3 contains 17 residues. V dropped 1 base and J dropped 9 bases, with 19 bases sitting between them. DNA of the CDR3: TGTGCCAGCAGTTTATTTTCCGCGGGGGGTCGGGGTTCACCCCTCCACTTT. Protein: CASSLFSAGGRGSPLHF.

This clone was detected a few times. The rearrangement uses TRBV7-8 and TRBJ2-1, with D maybe TRBD2 (6 bases). V lost 3 bases and J lost 5, with 8 bases in between. The CDR3 consists of 13 residues. Germline values: CDR1 SGHVS, CDR2 FQNEAQ. The CDR3 DNA reads as TGTGCCAGCAGCTTGGGACTCCACAATGAGCAGTTCTTC. It yields the protein CASSLGLHNEQFF.

This clone was counted only a few times. DNA for the CDR3: TGTGCCAGTAGTATAGGAAGTAGCGGAGCCATGTACAATGAGCAGTTCTTC. It is translated as CASSIGSSGAMYNEQFF. V and J are TRBV19 and TRBJ2-1, with D possibly matching TRBD2 (6 bases). Trimming stripped 1 base from V and 4 bases from J, with 17 bases between. The CDR3 extends over 17 amino acids. Germline V gives CDR1 LNHDA, CDR2 SQIVND (reference sequence). The variable domain in full, completed from reference TRBV19 and TRBJ2-1, reads DGGITQSPKYLFRKEGQNVTLSCEQNLNHDAMYWYRQDPGQGLRLIYYSQIVNDFQKGDIAEGYSVSREKKESFPLTVTSAQKNPTAFYLCASSIGSSGAMYNEQFFGPGTRLTVL.